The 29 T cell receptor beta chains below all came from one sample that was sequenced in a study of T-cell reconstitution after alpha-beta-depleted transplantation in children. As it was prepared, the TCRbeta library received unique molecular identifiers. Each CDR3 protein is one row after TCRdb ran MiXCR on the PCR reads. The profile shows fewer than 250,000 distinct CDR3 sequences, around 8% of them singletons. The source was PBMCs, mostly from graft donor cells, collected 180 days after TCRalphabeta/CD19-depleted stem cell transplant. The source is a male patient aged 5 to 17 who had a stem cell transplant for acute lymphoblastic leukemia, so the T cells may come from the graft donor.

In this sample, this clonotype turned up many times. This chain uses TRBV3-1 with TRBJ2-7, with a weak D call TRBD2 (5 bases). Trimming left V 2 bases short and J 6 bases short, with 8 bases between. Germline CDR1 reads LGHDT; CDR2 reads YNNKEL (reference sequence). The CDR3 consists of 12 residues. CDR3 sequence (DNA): TGTGCCAGCAGCCAAATGGGGAGCGAGCAGTACTTC. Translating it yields CASSQMGSEQYF.

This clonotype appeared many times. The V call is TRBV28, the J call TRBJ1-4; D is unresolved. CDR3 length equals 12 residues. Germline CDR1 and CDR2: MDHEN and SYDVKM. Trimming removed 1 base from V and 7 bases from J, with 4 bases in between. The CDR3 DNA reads TGTGCCAGCAGTTTATTCTTTGAAAAACTGTTTTTT. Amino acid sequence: CASSLFFEKLFF.

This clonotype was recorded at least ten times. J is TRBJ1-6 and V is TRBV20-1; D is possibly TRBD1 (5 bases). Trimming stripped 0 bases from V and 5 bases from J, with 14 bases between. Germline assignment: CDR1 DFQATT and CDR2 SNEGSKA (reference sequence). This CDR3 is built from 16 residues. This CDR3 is CSARDSRGSHNSPLHF. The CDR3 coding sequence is TGCAGTGCTAGAGACTCTCGGGGGTCCCATAATTCACCCCTCCACTTT.

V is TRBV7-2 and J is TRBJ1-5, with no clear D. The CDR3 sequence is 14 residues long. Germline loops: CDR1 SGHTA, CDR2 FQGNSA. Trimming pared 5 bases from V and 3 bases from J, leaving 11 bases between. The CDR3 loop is CASSPDTVNQPQHF. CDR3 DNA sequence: TGTGCCAGCAGCCCAGACACTGTCAATCAGCCCCAGCATTTT.

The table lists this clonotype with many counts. In DNA form, the CDR3 reads TGTGCCAGTGCGGGACGGCCGAACACCGGGGAGCTGTTTTTT. Translation: CASAGRPNTGELFF. The J gene is TRBJ2-2, the V gene TRBV18; D is possibly TRBD2 (6 bases). Trimming took off 9 bases at V and 0 bases at J, with 11 bases between the two ends. The length of the CDR3 is 14 residues. Germline assignment: CDR1 KGHSH and CDR2 LQKENI. Supplemented by reference TRBV18 and TRBJ2-2, the full variable domain reads NAGVMQNPRHLVRRRGQEARLRCSPMKGHSHVYWYRQLPEEGLKFMVYLQKENIIDESGMPKERFSAEFPKEGPSILRIQQVVRGDSAAYFCASAGRPNTGELFFGEGSRLTVL.

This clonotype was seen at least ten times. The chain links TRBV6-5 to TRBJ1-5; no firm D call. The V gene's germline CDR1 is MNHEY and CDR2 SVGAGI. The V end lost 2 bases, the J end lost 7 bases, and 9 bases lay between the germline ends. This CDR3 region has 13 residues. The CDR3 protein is CASSYRLGQPQHF. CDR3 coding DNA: TGTGCCAGCAGTTACCGCTTGGGCCAGCCCCAGCATTTT.

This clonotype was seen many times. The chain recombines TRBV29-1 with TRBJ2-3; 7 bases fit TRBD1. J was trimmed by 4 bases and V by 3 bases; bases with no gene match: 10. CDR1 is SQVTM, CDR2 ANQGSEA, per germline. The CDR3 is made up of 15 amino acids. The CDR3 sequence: CSVEGSTGQADTQYF. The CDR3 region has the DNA TGCAGCGTTGAGGGTTCCACCGGACAGGCAGATACGCAGTATTTT.

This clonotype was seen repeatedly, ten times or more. CDR3 sequence reads: CATGRANQPQHF. Here the CDR3 DNA reads TGTGCCACCGGACGGGCCAATCAGCCCCAGCATTTT. This sequence joins TRBV27 and TRBJ1-5; D is ambiguous. There are 12 residues in the CDR3. From germline, CDR1 is MNHEY and CDR2 SMNVEV (reference sequence). V lost 10 bases and J 3 bases, leaving 10 bases between the germline ends.

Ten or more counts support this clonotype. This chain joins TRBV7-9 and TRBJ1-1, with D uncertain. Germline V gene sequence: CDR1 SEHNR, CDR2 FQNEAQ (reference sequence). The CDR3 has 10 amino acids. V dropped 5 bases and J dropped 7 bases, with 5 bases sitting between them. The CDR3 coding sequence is TGTGCCAGCAGCGAAAATGAAGCTTTCTTT. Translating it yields CASSENEAFF.

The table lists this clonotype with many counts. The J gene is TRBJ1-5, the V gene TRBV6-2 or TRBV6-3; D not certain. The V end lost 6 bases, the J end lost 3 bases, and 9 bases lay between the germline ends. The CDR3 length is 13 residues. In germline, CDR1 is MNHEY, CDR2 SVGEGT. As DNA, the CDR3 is TGTGCCAGCAGCCCAGTAACCAATCAGCCCCAGCATTTT. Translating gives CASSPVTNQPQHF.

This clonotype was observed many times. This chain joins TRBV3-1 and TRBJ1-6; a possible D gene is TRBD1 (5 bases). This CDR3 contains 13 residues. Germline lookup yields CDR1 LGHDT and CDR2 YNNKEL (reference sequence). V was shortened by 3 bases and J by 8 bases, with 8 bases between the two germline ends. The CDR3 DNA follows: TGTGCCAGCAGCCAGACAGAGGATTCACCCCTCCACTTT. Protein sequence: CASSQTEDSPLHF.

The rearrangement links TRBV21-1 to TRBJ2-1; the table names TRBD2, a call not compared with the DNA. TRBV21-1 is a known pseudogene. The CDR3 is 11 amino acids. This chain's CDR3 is CASGTAIEQFF. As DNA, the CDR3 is TGTGCCAGCGGGACGGCCATTGAGCAGTTCTTC.

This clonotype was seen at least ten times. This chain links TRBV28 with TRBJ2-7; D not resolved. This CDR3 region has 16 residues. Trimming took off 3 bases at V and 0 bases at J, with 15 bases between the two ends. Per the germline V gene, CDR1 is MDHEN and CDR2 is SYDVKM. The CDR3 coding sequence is TGTGCCAGCAGTTTCTTCGGCCTCGAGAGCTCCTACGAGCAGTACTTC. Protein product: CASSFFGLESSYEQYF.

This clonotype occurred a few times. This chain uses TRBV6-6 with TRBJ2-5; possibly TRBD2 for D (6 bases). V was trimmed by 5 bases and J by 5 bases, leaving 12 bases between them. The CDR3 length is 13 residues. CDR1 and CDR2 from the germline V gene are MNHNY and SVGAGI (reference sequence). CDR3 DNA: TGTGCCAGCAGTATCGCACGGGGGGAGACCCAGTACTTC. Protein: CASSIARGETQYF.

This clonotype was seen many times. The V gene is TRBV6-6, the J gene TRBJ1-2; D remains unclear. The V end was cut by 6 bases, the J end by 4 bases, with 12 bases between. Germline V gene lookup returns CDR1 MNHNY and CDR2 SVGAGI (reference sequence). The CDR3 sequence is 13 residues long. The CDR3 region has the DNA TGTGCCAGCAGCCCCGGAGGGCTCTATGGCTACACCTTC. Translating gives CASSPGGLYGYTF.

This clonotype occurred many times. Written as DNA, the CDR3 is TGCAGCGTAGGACAGGGGGCATTCAATGAGCAGTTCTTC. Translation: CSVGQGAFNEQFF. The V and J genes are TRBV29-1 and TRBJ2-1; 11 bases agree with TRBD1. The CDR3 covers 13 residues. V shed 6 bases, J shed 6 bases, and the junction held 4 bases outside the gene matches. Germline CDR1 SQVTM, CDR2 ANQGSEA.

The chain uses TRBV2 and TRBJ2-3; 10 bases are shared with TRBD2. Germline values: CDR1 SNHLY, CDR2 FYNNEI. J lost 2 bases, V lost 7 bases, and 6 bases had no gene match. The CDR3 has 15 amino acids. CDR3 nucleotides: TGTGCCAGCAAGTATAGCGGGGGGAACACAGATACGCAGTATTTT. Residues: CASKYSGGNTDTQYF.

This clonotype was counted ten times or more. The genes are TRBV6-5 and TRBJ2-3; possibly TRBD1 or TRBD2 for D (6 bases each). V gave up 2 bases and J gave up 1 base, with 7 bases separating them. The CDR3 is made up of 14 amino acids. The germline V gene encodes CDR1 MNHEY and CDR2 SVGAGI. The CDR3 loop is CASSYRGGTDTQYF. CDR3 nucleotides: TGTGCCAGCAGTTACAGGGGGGGCACAGATACGCAGTATTTT.

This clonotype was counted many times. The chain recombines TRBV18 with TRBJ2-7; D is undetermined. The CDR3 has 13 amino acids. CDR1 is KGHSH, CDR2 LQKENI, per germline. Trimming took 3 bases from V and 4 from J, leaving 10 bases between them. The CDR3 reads CASSPNSAYEQYF. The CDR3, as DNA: TGTGCCAGCTCACCTAACAGTGCGTACGAGCAGTACTTC.

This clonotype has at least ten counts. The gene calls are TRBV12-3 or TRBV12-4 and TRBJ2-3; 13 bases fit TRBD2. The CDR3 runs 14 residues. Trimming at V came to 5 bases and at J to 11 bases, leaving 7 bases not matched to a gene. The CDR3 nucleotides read TGTGCCAGCAGTCAGGGACTAGCGGGGTCTGTGCAGTATTTT. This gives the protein CASSQGLAGSVQYF.

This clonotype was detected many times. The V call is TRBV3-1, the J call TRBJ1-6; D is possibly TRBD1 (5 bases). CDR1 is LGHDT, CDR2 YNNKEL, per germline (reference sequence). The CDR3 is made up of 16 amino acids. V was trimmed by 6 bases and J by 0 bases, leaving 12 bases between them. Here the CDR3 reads CASRQVQSSYNSPLHF. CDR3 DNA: TGTGCCAGCAGACAGGTCCAAAGCTCCTATAATTCACCCCTCCACTTT.

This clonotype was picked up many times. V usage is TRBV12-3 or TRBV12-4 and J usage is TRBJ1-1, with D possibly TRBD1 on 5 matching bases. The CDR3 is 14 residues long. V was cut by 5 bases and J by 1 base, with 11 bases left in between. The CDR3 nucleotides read TGTGCCAGCAGTCCCAGGGCAGGGAACACTGAAGCTTTCTTT. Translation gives CASSPRAGNTEAFF.

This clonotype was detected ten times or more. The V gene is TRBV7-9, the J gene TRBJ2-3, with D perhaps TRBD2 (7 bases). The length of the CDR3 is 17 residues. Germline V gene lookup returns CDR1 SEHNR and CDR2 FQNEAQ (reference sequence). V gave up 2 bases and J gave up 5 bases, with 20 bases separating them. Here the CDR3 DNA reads TGTGCCAGCAGCTTACGGGTCGGGGGGCCCCGCGGAGATACGCAGTATTTT. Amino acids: CASSLRVGGPRGDTQYF.

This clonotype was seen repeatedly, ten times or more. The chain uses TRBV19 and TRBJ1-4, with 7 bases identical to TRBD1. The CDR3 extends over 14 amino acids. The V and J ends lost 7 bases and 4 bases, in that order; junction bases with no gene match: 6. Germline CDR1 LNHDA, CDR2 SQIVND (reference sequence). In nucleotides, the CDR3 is TGTGCCAGTACCCGGGACAGCTTTAATGAAAAACTGTTTTTT. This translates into CASTRDSFNEKLFF.

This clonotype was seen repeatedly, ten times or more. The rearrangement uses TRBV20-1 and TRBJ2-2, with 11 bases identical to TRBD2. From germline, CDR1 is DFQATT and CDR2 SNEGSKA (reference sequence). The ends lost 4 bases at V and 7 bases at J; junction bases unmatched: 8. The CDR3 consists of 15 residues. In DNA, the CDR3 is TGCAGTGCTACCCTGACTAGCGGGATCGGCGGGGAGCTGTTTTTT. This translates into CSATLTSGIGGELFF.

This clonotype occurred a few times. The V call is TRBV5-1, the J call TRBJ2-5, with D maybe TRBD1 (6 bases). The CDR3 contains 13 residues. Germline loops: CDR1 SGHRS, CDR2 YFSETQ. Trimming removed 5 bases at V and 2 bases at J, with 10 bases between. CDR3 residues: CASRTGEQETQYF. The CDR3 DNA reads TGCGCCAGCAGGACAGGTGAACAAGAGACCCAGTACTTC.

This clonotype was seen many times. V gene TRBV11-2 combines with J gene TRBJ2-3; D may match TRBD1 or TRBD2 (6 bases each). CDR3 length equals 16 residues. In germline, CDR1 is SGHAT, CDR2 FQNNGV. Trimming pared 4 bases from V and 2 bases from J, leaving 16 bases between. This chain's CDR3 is CASSSEGGSFTDTQYF. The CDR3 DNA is TGTGCCAGCAGCTCCGAGGGGGGATCCTTCACAGATACGCAGTATTTT.

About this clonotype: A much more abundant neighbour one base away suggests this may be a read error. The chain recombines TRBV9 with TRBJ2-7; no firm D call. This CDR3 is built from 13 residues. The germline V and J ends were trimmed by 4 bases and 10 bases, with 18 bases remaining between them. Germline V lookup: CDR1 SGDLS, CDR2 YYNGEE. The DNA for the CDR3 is TGTGCCAGCAGCACCTTGGTGTTTGATGACCAGTACTTC. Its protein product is CASSTLVFDDQYF.

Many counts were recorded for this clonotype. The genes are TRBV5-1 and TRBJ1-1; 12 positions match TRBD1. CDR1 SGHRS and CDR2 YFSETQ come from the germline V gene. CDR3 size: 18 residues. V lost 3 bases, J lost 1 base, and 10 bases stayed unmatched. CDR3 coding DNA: TGCGCCAGCAGCTCGTCCCGGGACAGGGGGCGTAGGAACACTGAAGCTTTCTTT. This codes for CASSSSRDRGRRNTEAFF. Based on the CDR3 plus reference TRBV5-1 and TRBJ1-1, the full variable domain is KAGVTQTPRYLIKTRGQQVTLSCSPISGHRSVSWYQQTPGQGLQFLFEYFSETQRNKGNFPGRFSGRQFSNSRSEMNVSTLELGDSALYLCASSSSRDRGRRNTEAFFGQGTRLTVV.